This is a list of T cell receptor beta chains from one sample in a study of T cell responses to AZD1222 COVID-19 vaccine. Clones were sequenced by immunoSEQ multiplex PCR, and TCRdb holds only the in-frame ones, with some missing. Of over 85,000 clones in the sample, approximately 84% are singletons; the top ten hold more than 13%. This material consisted of peripheral blood, taken 28 days after the second AZD1222 dose. These receptors were collected from an adult who received the AZD1222 COVID-19 vaccine. Each CDR3 is given with its conserved first and last residue. Each record gives: D gene, J gene, clone size, V gene, CDR3 protein, CDR3 DNA. The D gene is left open where the match is weak. Clone size is shown for a subset of rows, as once, few, many or a class of expanded clone.

TRBD2 TRBJ2-5 - TRBV19 CASSISGGAAETQYF TGTGCCAGTAGTATCAGCGGGGGGGCCGCAGAGACCCAGTACTTC
TRBD1 TRBJ1-1 - TRBV5-1 CASSPAGGRGGTEAFF TGCGCCAGCAGCCCCGCAGGGGGGCGTGGGGGCACTGAAGCTTTCTTT
- TRBJ2-7 - TRBV2 CASSEYALHIEQYF TGTGCCAGCAGTGAGTACGCCCTCCATATCGAGCAGTACTTC
- TRBJ1-3 - TRBV7-2 CASSSVLRPGNTIYF TGTGCCAGCAGCTCCGTACTCCGGCCTGGAAACACCATATATTTT
- TRBJ1-1 - TRBV6-1 CASIGGTEAFF TGTGCCAGCATCGGTGGCACTGAAGCTTTCTTT
TRBD1 TRBJ2-7 - TRBV9 CASSVKDRGSYEQYF TGTGCCAGCAGCGTCAAGGACAGGGGGTCCTACGAGCAGTACTTC
TRBD1 TRBJ2-7 - TRBV13 CASSFDRAYEQYF TGTGCCAGCAGCTTTGACAGGGCCTACGAGCAGTACTTC
- TRBJ1-3 - TRBV5-1 CASSLWESSGNTIYF TGCGCCAGCAGCTTGTGGGAGAGCTCTGGAAACACCATATATTTT
TRBD2 TRBJ2-5 - TRBV11-3 CASSSGAGLAAETQYF TGTGCCAGCAGCTCAGGGGCGGGACTAGCGGCAGAGACCCAGTACTTC
- TRBJ1-2 - TRBV7-9 CASSLEGRRSYGYTF TGTGCCAGCAGCTTAGAGGGCAGGAGAAGCTATGGCTACACCTTC
TRBD1 TRBJ1-1 - TRBV5-1 CASSFRDRERNTEAFF TGCGCCAGCAGCTTCCGTGACAGGGAACGGAACACTGAAGCTTTCTTT
- TRBJ2-5 - TRBV6-5 CASTRIAMETQYF TGTGCCAGCACCCGAATAGCTATGGAGACCCAGTACTTC
TRBD1 TRBJ2-3 - TRBV20-1 CSASLPGQRRTDTQYF TGCAGTGCTAGTCTACCGGGACAGAGACGCACAGATACGCAGTATTTT
- TRBJ2-1 - TRBV24-1 CATSEAGSNEQFF TGTGCCACCAGTGAGGCAGGGAGCAATGAGCAGTTCTTC
- TRBJ1-2 - TRBV7-9 CASSSGPPLAYTF TGTGCCAGCAGCTCCGGGCCCCCCCTCGCTTACACCTTC
TRBD1 TRBJ1-3 - TRBV7-9 CASSDRAQRGNTIYF TGTGCCAGCAGCGACAGGGCGCAGCGCGGAAACACCATATATTTT
TRBD2 TRBJ2-1 - TRBV19 CASSQGTSEYNEQFF TGTGCCAGTAGCCAAGGGACTAGCGAATACAATGAGCAGTTCTTC
TRBD2 TRBJ2-1 - TRBV5-4 CASRTSGYNEQFF TGTGCCAGCAGGACTAGCGGTTACAATGAGCAGTTCTTC
- TRBJ2-7 - TRBV3-1/TRBV3-2 CASSQAAYEQYF TGTGCCAGCAGCCAGGCAGCCTACGAGCAGTACTTC
- TRBJ1-5 once TRBV7-8 CASSLAVQDQPQHF TGTGCCAGCAGCTTAGCGGTCCAGGATCAGCCCCAGCATTTT
- TRBJ1-6 - TRBV6-5 CASRGADSPLHF TGTGCCAGTCGGGGGGCAGACTCACCCCTCCACTTT
- TRBJ2-7 - TRBV11-2 CASSRGGASSYEQYF TGTGCCAGCAGCCGTGGAGGGGCTAGCTCCTACGAGCAGTACTTC
- TRBJ1-2 - TRBV7-9 CASSRRDGYTF TGTGCCAGCAGCCGGCGGGATGGCTACACCTTC
- TRBJ2-7 few TRBV27 CASSLSPGKSYEQYF TGTGCCAGCAGTTTATCGCCAGGGAAGTCCTACGAGCAGTACTTC
- TRBJ1-2 - TRBV30 CAWSPDFNYGYTF TGTGCCTGGAGTCCCGATTTTAACTATGGCTACACCTTC
- TRBJ1-6 few TRBV5-1 CASSLAADNSPLHF TGCGCCAGCAGCTTGGCGGCAGATAATTCACCCCTCCACTTT
- TRBJ2-1 - TRBV19 CASSTAGVSYNEQFF TGTGCCAGTAGTACCGCTGGGGTCTCCTACAATGAGCAGTTCTTC
- TRBJ1-3 - TRBV12-3/TRBV12-4 CASSSDSGNTIYF TGTGCCAGCAGTTCAGACTCTGGAAACACCATATATTTT
- TRBJ2-1 - TRBV5-6 CASSLYVEQFF TGTGCCAGCAGCTTATACGTTGAGCAGTTCTTC
- TRBJ1-4 - TRBV12-5 CASALGGMEKLFF TGTGCTAGTGCCCTAGGAGGGATGGAAAAACTGTTTTTT
- TRBJ2-7 once TRBV3-1/TRBV3-2 CASSQALSSYEQYF TGTGCCAGCAGCCAAGCTCTGAGTTCCTACGAGCAGTACTTC
- TRBJ2-7 - TRBV7-8 CASSLLPSARVVREQYF TGTGCCAGCAGCTTACTCCCATCGGCCAGGGTGGTTCGGGAGCAGTACTTC
- TRBJ2-5 - TRBV7-9 CASSLRVSFQETQYF TGTGCCAGCAGCTTAAGGGTCTCGTTCCAAGAGACCCAGTACTTC
TRBD1 TRBJ1-1 - TRBV11-3 CASTGDSPRSEAFF TGTGCCAGCACCGGGGACAGCCCGCGGAGTGAAGCTTTCTTT
- TRBJ1-6 - TRBV12-3/TRBV12-4 CASSPLNSPLHF TGTGCCAGCAGTCCACTAAACTCACCCCTCCACTTT
TRBD1 TRBJ1-1 - TRBV4-1 CASSRGGGSTEAFF TGCGCCAGCAGCCGAGGGGGCGGGAGCACTGAAGCTTTCTTT
- TRBJ1-3 - TRBV11-3 CASSDRRNSGNTIYF TGTGCCAGCAGTGATCGGCGAAACTCTGGAAACACCATATATTTT
- TRBJ2-7 few TRBV5-1 CASSGSYEQYF TGCGCCAGCAGCGGCTCCTACGAGCAGTACTTC
- TRBJ1-1 - TRBV12-3/TRBV12-4 CASSSIPPTEAFF TGTGCCAGCAGTTCGATCCCCCCCACTGAAGCTTTCTTT